The T cell receptor beta chain under discussion was sequenced for a study of blood T cells in healthy people across ages. Study-level results: A strong correlation was found between TCR beta diversity and the percentage of naive T cells.

The CDR3 contains 14 residues. Germline CDR1 is SEHNR and CDR2 is FQNEAQ (reference sequence). To note about this clonotype: Its antigen is currently unknown.

It was with a sample-barcoded 5' primer and a J-beta primer mix that a second PCR of about 7 to 12 cycles was run. MiXCR, applied by TCRdb to the 5' RACE reads, yields one record per CDR3 protein. Of roughly 2 million distinct CDR3 sequences in the sample, around 48% were seen once. The chain uses TRBV7-9 and TRBJ2-1; the D is unclear. Judging by the DNA end, TRBJ2-7 fits better; the J call may be wrong. Sequences were obtained from blood. This clonotype originated in a woman aged 40-49 years in good health. The CDR3 DNA reads as TGTGCCAGCAGCTTCGGCGATCATTACAATGAGCAGTACTTC. This codes for CASSFGDHYNEQYF.